This TCR beta chain was captured by sequencing in a study of T cells in Graves' hyperthyroidism and ophthalmopathy. Findings and caveats of the study: Most clonotypes expanded in thyroid above 0.001 were likewise present in blood.

A remark on this clonotype: Its specificity is unknown.

Among the patients, aged 18 to 65, hyperthyroidism was newly diagnosed and had lasted under 2 months. Germline loops: CDR1 SEHNR, CDR2 FQNEAQ (reference sequence). V was shortened by 3 bases and J by 2 bases, with 10 bases between the two germline ends. The CDR3 is 14 amino acids. RNA transcripts were the template for amplifying TCR beta CDR3 regions. A set of HTBI primers served as the primers for a first-round RT-PCR of the TCR CDR3. MiXCR, applied by TCRdb to the multiplex PCR reads, yields one record per CDR3 protein. Here the sample spans approximately 330,000 distinct CDR3 sequences, around a fifth being singletons.

The chain links TRBV7-9 to TRBJ1-2; D ambiguous. Material: blood. The sequence was obtained from a woman aged 45-65 years with Graves' hyperthyroidism. The CDR3 loop reads CASSFTRFNYGYTF. For the CDR3, the DNA is TGTGCCAGCAGCTTTACACGCTTCAACTATGGCTACACCTTC.